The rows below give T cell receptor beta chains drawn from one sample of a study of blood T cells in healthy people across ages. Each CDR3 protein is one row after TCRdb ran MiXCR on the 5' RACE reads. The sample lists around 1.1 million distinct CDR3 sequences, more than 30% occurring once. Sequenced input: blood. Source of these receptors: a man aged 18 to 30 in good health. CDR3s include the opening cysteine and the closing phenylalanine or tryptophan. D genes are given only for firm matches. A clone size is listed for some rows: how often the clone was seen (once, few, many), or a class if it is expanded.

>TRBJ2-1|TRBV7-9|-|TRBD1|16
TGTGCCAGCAGAGGGGACAGGCGACGCTCCTACAATGAGCAGTTCTTC
CASRGDRRRSYNEQFF
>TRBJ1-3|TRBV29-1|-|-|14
TGCAGCGTTACCGCGACCTCCTCTGGAAACACCATATATTTT
CSVTATSSGNTIYF
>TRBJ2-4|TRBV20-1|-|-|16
TGCAGTGCTAGTTTCCAGGAACGTATAGCCAAAAACATTCAGTACTTC
CSASFQERIAKNIQYF
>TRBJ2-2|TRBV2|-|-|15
TGTGCCACCAGAGGTGGACAGTTGAACACCGGGGAGCTGTTTTTT
CATRGGQLNTGELFF
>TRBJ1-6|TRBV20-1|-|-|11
TGCAGTGCTAGACTTACGTCACCCCTCCACTTT
CSARLTSPLHF
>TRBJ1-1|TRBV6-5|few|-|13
TGTGCCAGCAGTTACTCAGGGGCAGCTGAAGCTTTCTTT
CASSYSGAAEAFF
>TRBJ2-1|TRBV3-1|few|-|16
TGTGCCAGCAGCCGCCCTACAGGGCAGAATTCCAATGAGCAGTTCTTC
CASSRPTGQNSNEQFF
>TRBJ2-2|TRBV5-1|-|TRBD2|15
TGCGCCAGCAGCTTTAGCCGCGGGGGCACCGGGGAGCTGTTTTTT
CASSFSRGGTGELFF
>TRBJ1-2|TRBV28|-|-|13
TGTGCCAGCAGTGTAGCCGAGACCGCTGGCTACACCTTC
CASSVAETAGYTF
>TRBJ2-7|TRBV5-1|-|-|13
TGCGCCAGCAGCAATTCGCGGGTCGATGAGCAGTACTTC
CASSNSRVDEQYF
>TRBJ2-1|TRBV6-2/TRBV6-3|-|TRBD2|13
TGTGCCAGCAGTCCTAGCGGATGCAATGAGCAGTTCTTC
CASSPSGCNEQFF
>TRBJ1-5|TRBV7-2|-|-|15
TGTGCCAGCAGCTTAGTCCGGGGGAACGGTCAGCCCCAGCATTTT
CASSLVRGNGQPQHF
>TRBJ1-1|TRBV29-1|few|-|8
TGCAGCGGGGATGGGGCTTTCTTT
CSGDGAFF
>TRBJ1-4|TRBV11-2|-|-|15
TGTGCCAGCAGCTTAGATTCAGGGTTAATAGGCGAACTGTTTTTT
CASSLDSGLIGELFF
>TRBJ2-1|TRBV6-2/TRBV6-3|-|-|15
TGTGCCAGCAGTTATGTCAGAACCCTCCAAGAGACCCAGTTCTTC
CASSYVRTLQETQFF
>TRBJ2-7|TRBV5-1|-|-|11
TGCGCCAGCGCTAGGGACTCCGAGCAGTACTTC
CASARDSEQYF
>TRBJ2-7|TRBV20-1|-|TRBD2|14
TGCAGTGCTAGTAGCGGGGTCAGCTCCTACGAGCAGTACTTC
CSASSGVSSYEQYF
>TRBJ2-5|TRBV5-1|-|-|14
TGCGCCAGCAGCTTGATGACAGGCGTGAATGAGCAGTACTTC
CASSLMTGVNEQYF
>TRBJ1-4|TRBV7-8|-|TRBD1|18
TGTGCCAGCAGCTGGACCCGGGACAGGGGGAGATTAGATGAAAAACTGTTTTTT
CASSWTRDRGRLDEKLFF
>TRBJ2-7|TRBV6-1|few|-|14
TGTGCCAGCACCTTGGGGCGGGGTTCCTACGAGCAGTACTTC
CASTLGRGSYEQYF
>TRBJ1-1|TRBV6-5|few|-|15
TGTGCCAGCAGTTACTCAGTCAGGATTAACACTGAAGCTTTCTTT
CASSYSVRINTEAFF
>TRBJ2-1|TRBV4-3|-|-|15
TGCGCCAGCAGCCAAGATAGCAGTCGCTACAAGGAGCAGTTCTTC
CASSQDSSRYKEQFF
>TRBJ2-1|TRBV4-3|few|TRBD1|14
TGCGCCAGCAGCCAAGAACAGGGGAGCAATGAGCAGTTCTTC
CASSQEQGSNEQFF
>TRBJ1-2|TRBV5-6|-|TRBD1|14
TGTGCCAGCAGCTTGGTCGGACAGGCTTATGGCTACACCTTC
CASSLVGQAYGYTF
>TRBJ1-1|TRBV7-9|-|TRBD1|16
TGTGCCAGCAGCTTAGAACAGGGGATGGGGAACACTGAAGCTTTCTTT
CASSLEQGMGNTEAFF
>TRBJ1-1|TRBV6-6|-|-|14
TGTGCCAGCAGTTACGCAGGCTCGAACACTGAAGCTTTCTTT
CASSYAGSNTEAFF
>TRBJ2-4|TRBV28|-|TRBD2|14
TGTGCCAGCAGAAGGGAGGGGCGAGGGAACATTCAGTACTTC
CASRREGRGNIQYF
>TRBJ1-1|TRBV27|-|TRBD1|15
TGTGCCAGCAGTTCGTACACAGGGGGAAACACTGAAGCTTTCTTT
CASSSYTGGNTEAFF
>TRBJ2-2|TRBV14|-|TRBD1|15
TGTGCCAGCAGCCATCGACAGGGGTTCGCCGGGGAGCTGTTTTTT
CASSHRQGFAGELFF
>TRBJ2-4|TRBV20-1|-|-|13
TGCAGTGCCCCTGTTCCAGCCGAAAACATTCAGTACTTC
CSAPVPAENIQYF
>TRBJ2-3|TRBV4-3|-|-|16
TGCGCCAGCAGCCTCTCGAGGGGGAGTAGCACAGATACGCAGTATTTT
CASSLSRGSSTDTQYF
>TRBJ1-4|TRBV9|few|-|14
TGTGCCAGCAGCGTAGCCGGGGGGACCGAAAAACTGTTTTTT
CASSVAGGTEKLFF
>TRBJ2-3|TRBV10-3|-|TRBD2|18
TGTGCCATCAGTGTTCGGCTAGCGGGGTTAACTAGCACAGATACGCAGTATTTT
CAISVRLAGLTSTDTQYF
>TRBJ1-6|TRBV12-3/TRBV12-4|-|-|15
TGTGCCAGCAGTTTGGGGGGGACCCTCAATTCACCCCTCCACTTT
CASSLGGTLNSPLHF
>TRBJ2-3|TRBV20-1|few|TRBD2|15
TGCAGTGCTAGAGACGCGGGGGGGAGCGCAGATACGCAGTATTTT
CSARDAGGSADTQYF
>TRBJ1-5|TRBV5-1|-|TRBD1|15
TGCGCCAGCAGCTTGGACGGGACAGCAAATCAGCCCCAGCATTTT
CASSLDGTANQPQHF
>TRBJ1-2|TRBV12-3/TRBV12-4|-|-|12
TGTGCCAGCGCACACACTAGCTATGGCTACACCTTC
CASAHTSYGYTF
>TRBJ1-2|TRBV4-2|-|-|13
TGTGCCAGCAGCCAAGGATGGGTCGAGGGCTACACCTTC
CASSQGWVEGYTF
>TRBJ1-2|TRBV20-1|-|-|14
TGCAGTGCTAGAGATAGGGGGGGAGTCGATGGCTACACCTTC
CSARDRGGVDGYTF
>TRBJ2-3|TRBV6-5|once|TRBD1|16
TGTGCCAGCAGTTACCGGGACAGGGGCGGCACAGATACGCAGTATTTT
CASSYRDRGGTDTQYF
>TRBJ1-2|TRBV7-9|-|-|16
TGTGCCAGCAGCTTAGAGGCGGTCGGCAATAACTATGGCTACACCTTC
CASSLEAVGNNYGYTF
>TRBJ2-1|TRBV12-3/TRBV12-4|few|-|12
TGTGCCAGCAGTTTTAGGCAGGGGCTGGAGTTCTTC
CASSFRQGLEFF
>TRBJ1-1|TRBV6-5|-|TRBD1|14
TGTGCCAGCGGCTGGGGGACAGGGGCATCTGAAGCTTTCTTT
CASGWGTGASEAFF
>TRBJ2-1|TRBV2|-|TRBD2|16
TGTGCCAGCAGTTTCTCTACTAGCGGGGGGGCTAATGAGCAGTTCTTC
CASSFSTSGGANEQFF
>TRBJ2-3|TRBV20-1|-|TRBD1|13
TGCAGTGCTAGAGAGGGGACAGACAGTTCGCAGTATTTT
CSAREGTDSSQYF
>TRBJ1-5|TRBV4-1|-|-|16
TGCGCCAGCAGCCCCTGGGATGTTGGGGGCAATCAGCCCCAGCATTTT
CASSPWDVGGNQPQHF
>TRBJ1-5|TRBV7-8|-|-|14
TGTGCCAGCAGCTTAGTCCAGAACAATCAGCCCCAGCATTTT
CASSLVQNNQPQHF
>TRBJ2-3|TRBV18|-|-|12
TGTGCCAGCGCACCACGTACAGATACGCAGTATTTT
CASAPRTDTQYF
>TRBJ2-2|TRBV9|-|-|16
TGTGCCAGCAGCGTAGTGGTTAGCGGAGTCACCGGGGAGCTGTTTTTT
CASSVVVSGVTGELFF
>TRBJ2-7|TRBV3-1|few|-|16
TGTGCCAGCACCGAGCGAGGACAAAAAATCCCCTACGAGCAGTACTTC
CASTERGQKIPYEQYF
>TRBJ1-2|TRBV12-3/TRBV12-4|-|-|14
TGTGCCAGCAGTTTATCTACGGGGGGGAATGGCTACACCTTC
CASSLSTGGNGYTF
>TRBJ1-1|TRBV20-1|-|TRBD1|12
TGCAGTGCTAGAGAGGGACAGGGGCTAGCTTTCTTT
CSAREGQGLAFF
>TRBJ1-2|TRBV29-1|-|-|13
TGCAGCGTCTCACGGGCCGGGTTCGACGGCCACACCTTC
CSVSRAGFDGHTF
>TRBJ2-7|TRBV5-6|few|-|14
TGTGCCAGCAGCTTGCGGTCGTCTATCTACGAGCAGTACTTC
CASSLRSSIYEQYF